These 12 T cell receptor beta chains were sequenced from one sample in a study of early T cells in non-severe SARS-CoV-2 infection. TCRdb reanalysed the 5' RACE reads using MiXCR and keeps one entry per CDR3 protein. The profile shows 40,000 to 45,000 distinct CDR3 sequences, around 6.1% of them singletons. The specimen comprised whole blood, sampled at baseline. These receptors originate from an adult who was a healthcare worker with PCR-confirmed SARS-CoV-2 infection or an uninfected control (not recorded which).

This clonotype has at least ten counts. The chain uses TRBV18 and TRBJ1-1, with 9 positions matching TRBD1. CDR3 length: 14 amino acids. V gave up 3 bases and J gave up 3 bases; unmatched junction bases: 2. Germline V CDR1 and CDR2: KGHSH, LQKENI. The CDR3 spells CASSPGTGHTEAFF. CDR3 DNA: TGTGCCAGCTCACCCGGGACAGGGCACACTGAAGCTTTCTTT.

This clonotype was observed many times. This sequence joins TRBV2 and TRBJ1-5; D unclear. Between the trimmed V and J ends, which lost 8 bases and 0 bases, there was a span of 5 bases. The CDR3 runs 12 residues. Germline CDR1 SNHLY, CDR2 FYNNEI. The chain's CDR3 is CASRISNQPQHF. Written as DNA, the CDR3 is TGTGCCAGCCGGATTAGCAATCAGCCCCAGCATTTT.

This clonotype was found a few times. The chain has TRBV19 and TRBJ2-1; D is perhaps TRBD1 (5 bases). Germline CDR1 LNHDA, CDR2 SQIVND (reference sequence). This CDR3 has 14 residues. V lost 4 bases to trimming and J lost 3 bases, with 10 bases between them. CDR3 sequence (DNA): TGTGCCAGTAGTACCGACAGTTTCTACAATGAGCAGTTCTTC. It yields the protein CASSTDSFYNEQFF. The full variable domain, its missing parts supplied by reference TRBV19 and TRBJ2-1, is DGGITQSPKYLFRKEGQNVTLSCEQNLNHDAMYWYRQDPGQGLRLIYYSQIVNDFQKGDIAEGYSVSREKKESFPLTVTSAQKNPTAFYLCASSTDSFYNEQFFGPGTRLTVL.

This clonotype was seen repeatedly, ten times or more. The rearrangement uses TRBV7-2 and TRBJ2-4; maybe TRBD2 (7 bases). The CDR3 is made up of 14 amino acids. Deletions cut 1 base from V and 12 bases from J, with 16 bases between. Germline assignment: CDR1 SGHTA and CDR2 FQGNSA. The CDR3 DNA reads as TGTGCCAGCAGCTTAGAGGGGGTTATAGCGGGTCAGTACTTC. It codes for CASSLEGVIAGQYF.

In this sample, this clonotype turned up a few times. The chain is built from TRBV6-2 or TRBV6-3 and TRBJ2-5; tentative D call: TRBD2 (6 bases). V gave up 6 bases and J gave up 0 bases, with 11 bases separating them. This CDR3 comprises 14 residues. Germline values: CDR1 MNHEY, CDR2 SVGEGT. This CDR3 reads CASRGLANQETQYF. The CDR3 DNA reads TGTGCCAGCAGGGGTCTAGCGAACCAAGAGACCCAGTACTTC.

Only a few counts were recorded for this clonotype. The chain joins TRBV12-3 or TRBV12-4 to TRBJ2-6; either TRBD1 or TRBD2 may fit D (5 bases each). V gave up 4 bases and J gave up 0 bases, with 16 bases separating them. The CDR3 spans 18 residues. The CDR3 protein is CASSWLRGLSSGANVLTF. The CDR3 DNA sequence: TGTGCCAGCAGTTGGTTGAGGGGCCTTAGCTCTGGGGCCAACGTCCTGACTTTC.

This clonotype came up many times. V and J are TRBV7-6 and TRBJ2-7, with 7 bases fitting TRBD1. This CDR3 is 15 amino acids long. CDR1 and CDR2 (germline): SGHVS, FNYEAQ. V shed 5 bases and J 0 bases; nucleotides not matched to a gene: 7. The CDR3 spells CASSKRQGSSYEQYF. The CDR3 region has the DNA TGTGCCAGCAGCAAAAGACAGGGTTCCTCCTACGAGCAGTACTTC.

The chain links TRBV12-3 or TRBV12-4 to TRBJ2-3; D is undetermined. This CDR3 is built from 16 residues. Deletions cut 2 bases from V and 0 bases from J, with 12 bases between. The CDR3 protein is CASSLSSASSTDTQYF. CDR3 in DNA: TGTGCCAGCAGTTTAAGTTCCGCTTCTAGCACAGATACGCAGTATTTT.

This clonotype was counted many times. This chain joins TRBV28 and TRBJ2-3; tentatively, D is TRBD2 (5 bases). Deletions cut 2 bases from V and 2 bases from J, with 14 bases between. The CDR3 consists of 16 residues. Germline values: CDR1 MDHEN, CDR2 SYDVKM. The CDR3 coding sequence is TGTGCCAGCAGTTTAGCCTTATCCGGGGTCACAGATACGCAGTATTTT. Amino acid sequence: CASSLALSGVTDTQYF.

V usage is TRBV27 and J usage is TRBJ1-1; D not resolved. The CDR3 runs to 14 residues. Germline V lookup: CDR1 MNHEY, CDR2 SMNVEV (reference sequence). The V end was cut by 5 bases, the J end by 6 bases, with 16 bases between. CDR3 nucleotides: TGTGCCAGCAGTCCCGGACCCTTTTACGCTGAAGCTTTCTTT. Translated: CASSPGPFYAEAFF.

This clonotype was seen many times. The chain uses TRBV4-3 and TRBJ2-7; a weak D match, TRBD1 (6 bases). The germline V gene encodes CDR1 LGHNA and CDR2 YSLEER. The CDR3 is 14 residues long. V gave up 2 bases and J gave up 3 bases, with 11 bases separating them. CDR3 nucleotides: TGCGCCAGCAGCCAACGGGACACCAACTACGAGCAGTACTTC. As protein: CASSQRDTNYEQYF.

The sample holds many counts of this clonotype. This chain links TRBV19 with TRBJ2-5; 10 nucleotides match TRBD2. With V trimmed by 3 bases and J by 4 bases, 5 bases remained unmatched. This CDR3 is built from 15 residues. Germline CDR1 reads LNHDA; CDR2 reads SQIVND (reference sequence). CDR3 sequence reads: CASSIPSSGGETQYF. CDR3 nucleotide sequence: TGTGCCAGTAGTATTCCCTCTAGCGGGGGAGAGACCCAGTACTTC.